This T cell receptor (beta chain) was sequenced in a study of blood T cell repertoires in COVID-19. Germline assignment: CDR1 SGHRS and CDR2 YFSETQ. V gave up 3 bases and J gave up 0 bases; unmatched junction bases: 5. This CDR3 is built from 17 residues. This table comes from immunoSEQ multiplex PCR, and its TCRdb copy is limited to in-frame clones, with some not included. This table has a few hundred thousand clones, approximately 90% appearing once. The V call is TRBV5-1, the J call TRBJ1-4; 10 bases fit TRBD1. Sequenced input: PBMCs or T cells enriched from blood (not recorded which). The clonotype was recovered from a woman under 30 who had recovered from COVID-19. The CDR3 sequence: CASSSGQGVATNEKLFF. CDR3 bases: TGCGCCAGCAGCTCCGGACAGGGGGTAGCAACTAATGAAAAACTGTTTTTT.